This passage covers 23 T cell receptor beta chains from one sample sequenced in a study of molecular identifiers for immune sequencing clone quantification. MiXCR, applied by TCRdb to the PCR reads, yields one record per CDR3 protein. The sample carries approximately 590,000 distinct CDR3 sequences, approximately 24% recorded once. Sequenced sample: naive CD8+ T cells from blood, with Jurkat cell RNA spiked in. Subset given: FACS-sorted CD8+CD4-CCR7+CD45RA+ naive T cells. These receptors all come from a human donor in good health. Some libraries in this study had Jurkat cell RNA spiked in.

This clonotype was recorded a few times. The chain links TRBV15 to TRBJ1-4, with 11 bases aligning to TRBD1. After removal of 3 bases from V and 8 bases from J, the junction contained 5 bases not matched to a gene. Germline values: CDR1 LNHNV, CDR2 YYDKDF (reference sequence). The CDR3 has 15 amino acids. The CDR3 sequence is CATSRDRGRAEKLFF. In DNA form, the CDR3 reads TGTGCCACCAGCAGGGACAGGGGGCGCGCGGAAAAACTGTTTTTT.

In the case of this clonotype: At one end, the junction sequence differs from germline, possibly due to a read error. V usage is TRBV20-1 and J usage is TRBJ1-1; possible D gene TRBD1, 5 bases. Germline values: CDR1 DFQATT, CDR2 SNEGSKA (reference sequence). CDR3 length: 11 amino acids. The CDR3 DNA reads as TGCAGGGCTAGCGCTCAGGGCGAGGCTTTCTTT. As protein: CRASAQGEAFF.

This clonotype was counted many times. This rearrangement joins TRBV30 to TRBJ1-1; the D is unclear. The CDR3 is made up of 12 amino acids. Trimming stripped 0 bases from V and 5 bases from J, with 7 bases between. Germline-derived CDR1 and CDR2 are GTSNPN and SVGIG (reference sequence). Written as DNA, the CDR3 is TGTGCCTGGAGTGTATCACGTACTGAAGCTTTCTTT. This gives the protein CAWSVSRTEAFF.

As regards this clonotype: A much larger clone lies a single base off, so this may be a read error. This chain connects TRBV7-6 to TRBJ2-7, with 13 bases lining up with TRBD2. Germline CDR1 SGHVS, CDR2 FNYEAQ. The CDR3 has 16 residues. CDR3 residues: CASSPGLAGTLTEQHF. DNA of the CDR3: TGTGCCAGCAGCCCGGGACTAGCGGGAACCCTTACGGAGCAGCACTTC.

This clonotype appeared many times. V gene TRBV4-3 combines with J gene TRBJ2-7; 7 positions agree with TRBD2. J lost 4 bases, V lost 1 base, and 7 bases had no gene match. This CDR3 is built from 15 residues. Germline V gene data show CDR1 as LGHNA and CDR2 as YSLEER. Here the CDR3 DNA reads TGCGCCAGCAGCCAAGTGTGGGCGGGAGAATACGAGCAGTACTTC. Translating it yields CASSQVWAGEYEQYF.

This clonotype was picked up many times. V gene TRBV6-5 combines with J gene TRBJ2-2, with D tentatively TRBD2 (6 bases). This CDR3 is 16 amino acids long. Looked up from germline, CDR1 is MNHEY and CDR2 is SVGAGI. The V gene lost 2 bases and the J gene lost 5 bases, with 15 bases spanning the gap. The DNA of the CDR3 is TGTGCCAGCAGTTACGGGACTTCCCCGGGAACCGGGGAGCTGTTTTTT. It translates to CASSYGTSPGTGELFF.

The chain couples TRBV7-6 to TRBJ2-1, with D uncertain. Germline V gene data show CDR1 as SGHVS and CDR2 as FNYEAQ. This CDR3 is 15 amino acids long. The V gene lost 1 base and the J gene lost 2 bases, with 9 bases spanning the gap. Written as DNA, the CDR3 is TGTGCCAGCAGCTTAGTAGGCGGACCCTACAATGAGCAGTTCTTC. Translating it yields CASSLVGGPYNEQFF.

The table lists this clonotype with many counts. V usage is TRBV7-6 and J usage is TRBJ2-3, with 7 bases fitting TRBD2. Germline V gives CDR1 SGHVS, CDR2 FNYEAQ. The V segment lost 3 bases and the J segment 3 bases; nucleotides outside the gene matches: 6. This CDR3 has 15 amino acids. CDR3 nucleotides: TGTGCCAGCAGCTTTAGCGGGTCTGAGACAGATACGCAGTATTTT. It is translated as CASSFSGSETDTQYF. The full variable domain, rest sourced from reference TRBV7-6 and TRBJ2-3, is GAGVSQSPRYKVTKRGQDVALRCDPISGHVSLYWYRQALGQGPEFLTYFNYEAQQDKSGLPNDRFSAERPEGSISTLTIQRTEQRDSAMYRCASSFSGSETDTQYFGPGTRLTVL.

This chain connects TRBV20-1 to TRBJ2-7; either TRBD1 or TRBD2 may fit D (5 bases each). This CDR3 has 14 residues. The germline V gene has CDR1 DFQATT and CDR2 SNEGSKA (reference sequence). V gave up 1 base and J gave up 3 bases, with 13 bases separating them. The CDR3 spells CSARVLGTIYEQYF. The CDR3 DNA reads as TGCAGTGCTAGAGTCCTCGGGACCATCTACGAGCAGTACTTC.

As regards this clonotype: Compared with germline, one end of the junction differs, possibly owing to a read error. The J gene is TRBJ1-1, the V gene TRBV7-8; D is uncertain. Germline V gene lookup returns CDR1 SGHVS and CDR2 FQNEAQ. The CDR3 has 13 residues. The CDR3 DNA is TGTGCCGGCACCCCCCACGGGGTCACTGAAGCCTTCTTT. Its translation: CAGTPHGVTEAFF.

Comment on this clonotype: This may be a read error, as it is one base from a much larger clone. CDR3 sequence (DNA): TGTGCCAGCAGTCCCGGGGACAGTGATCAAGAGCCCCAGTACTTC. Protein: CASSPGDSDQEPQYF. The chain is built from TRBV6-5 and TRBJ2-5; 7 nucleotides align to TRBD1. Germline V CDR1 and CDR2: MNHEY, SVGAGI. The CDR3 length is 15 residues.

The chain carries TRBV30 and TRBJ1-4, with D uncertain. The CDR3 runs to 17 residues. From germline, CDR1 is GTSNPN and CDR2 SVGIG (reference sequence). Trimming shortened V by 0 bases and J by 7 bases, and 21 bases separated the two germline ends. The CDR3 here is CAWSVSVIGVSSEKLFF. CDR3 DNA: TGTGCCTGGAGTGTATCCGTCATCGGGGTTTCGAGTGAAAAACTGTTTTTT.

The chain combines TRBV13 with TRBJ1-3; D is possibly TRBD1 (5 bases). V was trimmed by 0 bases and J by 0 bases, leaving 6 bases between them. This CDR3 region has 15 residues. The germline V gene has CDR1 PRHDT and CDR2 FYEKMQ (reference sequence). DNA of the CDR3: TGTGCCAGCAGCTTAGGACAGGCCTCTGGAAACACCATATATTTT. Amino acids: CASSLGQASGNTIYF. Filled out from reference TRBV13 and TRBJ1-3, the complete variable domain reads AAGVIQSPRHLIKEKRETATLKCYPIPRHDTVYWYQQGPGQDPQFLISFYEKMQSDKGSIPDRFSAQQFSDYHSELNMSSLELGDSALYFCASSLGQASGNTIYFGEGSWLTVV.

Comments on this clonotype: One end of the junction does not line up with germline, which may come from a read error. The chain carries TRBV28 and TRBJ2-7, with a possible D match to TRBD2 (6 bases). The CDR3 sequence is 14 residues long. CDR1 is MDHEN and CDR2 is SYDVKM in the germline V gene. The CDR3 is CASSLRDWSSAPSF. The CDR3 DNA reads as TGTGCCAGCAGCCTCCGGGACTGGTCCTCCGCGCCGTCCTTC.

The chain links TRBV11-2 to TRBJ2-4; no clear D. Germline V CDR1 and CDR2: SGHAT, FQNNGV. The V end lost 5 bases, the J end lost 0 bases, and 14 bases lay between the germline ends. This CDR3 is built from 16 residues. Here the CDR3 DNA reads TGTGCCAGCAGCCTATTTTTCGGTCTAGCCAAAAACATTCAGTACTTC. It yields the protein CASSLFFGLAKNIQYF.

This clonotype was seen repeatedly, ten times or more. This chain connects TRBV9 to TRBJ1-5, with a possible D match to TRBD1 (5 bases). The V gene's germline CDR1 is SGDLS and CDR2 YYNGEE. The V end lost 0 bases, the J end lost 6 bases, and 13 bases lay between the germline ends. This CDR3 is 15 amino acids long. The CDR3 DNA follows: TGTGCCAGCAGCGTAGGTGGAGGGGTGGGTCAGCCCCAGCATTTT. This sequence encodes CASSVGGGVGQPQHF.

This chain links TRBV6-5 with TRBJ2-1; 7 bases align to TRBD2. The length of the CDR3 is 15 residues. V was clipped by 1 base and J by 12 bases; unmatched bases: 12. Germline values: CDR1 MNHEY, CDR2 SVGAGI. The CDR3, as DNA: TGTGCCAGCAGTTACTTACTAGCGACCAGGGATGCGCAGTTCTTC. It specifies CASSYLLATRDAQFF.

This clonotype was picked up many times. This chain connects TRBV25-1 to TRBJ2-4, with 8 bases that match TRBD1. Looked up from germline, CDR1 is MGHDK and CDR2 is SYGVNS. V trimming: 4 bases; J trimming: 8 bases; junction bases outside the gene matches: 4. The CDR3 runs to 13 residues. Here the CDR3 reads CASSVTGGDIQYF. Here the CDR3 DNA reads TGTGCCAGCAGTGTAACAGGGGGAGACATTCAGTACTTC.

Turning to this clonotype: With a much larger clone just one base away, this may be a read error. The CDR3 spells CASGQDLYSEGQAYEQYF. The CDR3 nucleotides are TGCGCCAGCGGCCAAGATCTATATTCGGAGGGGCAGGCCTACGAGCAGTACTTC. The V call is TRBV4-3, the J call TRBJ2-7, with D perhaps matching TRBD2 (6 bases). Germline CDR1 and CDR2: LGHNA and YSLEER. The CDR3 sequence is 18 residues long.

The table lists this clonotype with a few counts. The chain employs TRBV12-3 or TRBV12-4 and TRBJ2-5; 12 bases agree with TRBD2. The CDR3 is 15 residues long. The trim removed 7 bases at V and 5 bases at J, leaving 8 bases unmatched. The CDR3 DNA is TGTGCCAGCACCCTAGCGGGGGGGCCCGGGGAGACCCAGTACTTC. The encoded protein is CASTLAGGPGETQYF.

This clonotype has at least ten counts. The V call is TRBV20-1, the J call TRBJ2-3; 11 bases are a match to TRBD2. V trimming: 3 bases; J trimming: 1 base; junction bases outside the gene matches: 0. This CDR3 is 14 amino acids long. The germline V gene encodes CDR1 DFQATT and CDR2 SNEGSKA (reference sequence). The CDR3 reads CSARTSGGTDTQYF. DNA for the CDR3: TGCAGTGCTAGGACTAGCGGGGGCACAGATACGCAGTATTTT.

Comments on this clonotype: It may be a read error: a sequence one base away is much more abundant. This chain uses TRBV6-2 or TRBV6-3 with TRBJ1-5, with D perhaps matching TRBD1 (5 bases). Per germline, CDR1 MNHEY and CDR2 SVGEGT. The CDR3 runs to 13 residues. The CDR3 loop is CAGSYGQGGPQHF. The CDR3 region has the DNA TGTGCCGGCAGTTACGGGCAGGGCGGGCCCCAGCATTTT.

This clonotype was seen only a few times. The gene calls are TRBV7-9 and TRBJ2-1, with TRBD1 matching over 7 bases. V lost 5 bases and J lost 2; bases outside the gene matches: 9. Germline CDR1 reads SEHNR; CDR2 reads FQNEAQ (reference sequence). The CDR3 extends over 16 amino acids. CDR3 DNA sequence: TGTGCCAGCAGCCAACCAGGGACAGAACCCTACAATGAGCAGTTCTTC. Its protein product is CASSQPGTEPYNEQFF.